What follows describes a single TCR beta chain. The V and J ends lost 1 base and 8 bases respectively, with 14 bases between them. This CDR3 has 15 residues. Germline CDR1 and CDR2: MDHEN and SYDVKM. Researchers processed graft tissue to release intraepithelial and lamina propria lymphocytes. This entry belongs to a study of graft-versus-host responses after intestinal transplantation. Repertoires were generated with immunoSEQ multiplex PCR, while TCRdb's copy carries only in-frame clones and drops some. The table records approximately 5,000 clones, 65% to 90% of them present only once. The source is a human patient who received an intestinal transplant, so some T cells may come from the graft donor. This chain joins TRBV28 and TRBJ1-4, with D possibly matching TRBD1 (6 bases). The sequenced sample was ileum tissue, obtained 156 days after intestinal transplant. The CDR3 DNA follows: TGTGCCAGCAGTTTATTGAGGGGGTTCCGAGAAAAACTGTTTTTT. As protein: CASSLLRGFREKLFF. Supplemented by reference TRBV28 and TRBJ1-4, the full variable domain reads DVKVTQSSRYLVKRTGEKVFLECVQDMDHENMFWYRQDPGLGLRLIYFSYDVKMKEKGDIPEGYSVSREKKERFSLILESASTNQTSMYLCASSLLRGFREKLFFGSGTQLSVL.